This TCR beta chain comes out of a study of T cells in Graves' hyperthyroidism and ophthalmopathy. Duration under 3 months, a NOSPECS grade of at least 4, and a Clinical Activity Score of at least 3 characterized the ophthalmopathy patients. Study outcomes and limitations: Separating ophthalmopathy from stable hyperthyroidism was achieved by a 13 V-J model. Most expanded thyroid clonotypes above 0.001 recurred in blood.

The CDR3 has 14 amino acids. V was shortened by 2 bases and J by 4 bases, with 12 bases between the two germline ends. CDR1 and CDR2 (germline): MDHEN, SYDVKM. Of note for this clonotype: Its antigen is not known.

Regions amplified from RNA transcripts were the TCR beta CDR3 regions. When the TCR CDR3 underwent first-round RT-PCR, the HTBI primer set was used. TCRdb analysed the multiplex PCR reads with MiXCR anew, one entry per CDR3 protein. The profile shows about 350,000 distinct CDR3 sequences, 18% of them singletons. Sequenced material: blood. The sequence was collected from a middle-aged woman with Graves' ophthalmopathy. This chain uses TRBV28 with TRBJ2-7; D possibly corresponds to TRBD2 (5 bases). DNA of the CDR3: TGTGCCAGCAGTTTACGGGAAACGGGGTACGAGCAGTACTTC. This sequence encodes CASSLRETGYEQYF.